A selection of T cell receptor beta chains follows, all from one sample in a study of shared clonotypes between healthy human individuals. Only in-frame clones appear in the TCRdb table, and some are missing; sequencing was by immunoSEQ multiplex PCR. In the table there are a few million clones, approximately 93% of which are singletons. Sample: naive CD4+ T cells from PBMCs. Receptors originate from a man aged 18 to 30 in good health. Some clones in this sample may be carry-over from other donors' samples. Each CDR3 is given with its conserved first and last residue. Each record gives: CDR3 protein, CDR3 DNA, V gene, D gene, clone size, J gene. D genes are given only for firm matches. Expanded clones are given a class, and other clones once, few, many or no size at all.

CASSLRNTGELFF	TGTGCCAGCAGCTTAAGAAACACCGGGGAGCTGTTTTTT	TRBV7-3	.	.	TRBJ2-2
CASSFPTESSGNTIYF	TGTGCCAGCAGTTTTCCGACGGAGAGCTCTGGAAACACCATATATTTT	TRBV27	.	.	TRBJ1-3
CASSLWRKNTGELFF	TGTGCCAGCAGTTTATGGAGGAAGAACACCGGGGAGCTGTTTTTT	TRBV28	.	.	TRBJ2-2
CASSADTGSYEQYF	TGTGCCAGCAGTGCCGACACGGGATCCTACGAGCAGTACTTC	TRBV6-1	.	.	TRBJ2-7
CASSLGPATTYNEQFF	TGTGCCAGCAGCTTGGGTCCAGCGACAACCTACAATGAGCAGTTCTTC	TRBV5-6	.	once	TRBJ2-1
CASSLWDASGNTIYF	TGTGCCAGCAGTTTATGGGATGCTTCTGGAAACACCATATATTTT	TRBV28	.	.	TRBJ1-3
CATLRQGPMNTEAFF	TGTGCCACCCTAAGACAGGGACCCATGAACACTGAAGCTTTCTTT	TRBV10-3	TRBD1	.	TRBJ1-1
CASRTSGGVFGYTF	TGTGCCAGCCGAACATCGGGGGGTGTGTTTGGCTACACCTTC	TRBV14	.	.	TRBJ1-2
CASSLDSGPEAFF	TGCGCCAGCAGCCTGGACTCTGGCCCTGAAGCTTTCTTT	TRBV5-1	.	.	TRBJ1-1
CASRVGSGGGELFF	TGCGCCAGCAGAGTCGGGAGCGGGGGCGGGGAGCTGTTTTTT	TRBV5-1	TRBD2	.	TRBJ2-2
CASSGDQVPTGELFF	TGTGCCAGCTCAGGGGATCAGGTGCCAACCGGGGAGCTGTTTTTT	TRBV18	.	.	TRBJ2-2
CASSLGSRWGGSLGYEQYF	TGTGCCAGCAGCTTAGGGTCGCGTTGGGGGGGCAGCCTCGGCTACGAGCAGTACTTC	TRBV7-2	.	.	TRBJ2-7
CASSLWTANTGELFF	TGTGCCAGCAGTCTCTGGACAGCGAACACCGGGGAGCTGTTTTTT	TRBV28	.	.	TRBJ2-2
CAITTGINYGYTF	TGTGCCATCACTACCGGTATTAACTATGGCTACACCTTC	TRBV10-3	.	.	TRBJ1-2
CASSLRPAPDNEQFF	TGTGCCAGCAGTTTACGACCGGCCCCCGACAATGAGCAGTTCTTC	TRBV28	.	.	TRBJ2-1
CASSSKGINEKLFF	TGTGCCAGCAGTTCGAAAGGGATTAATGAAAAACTGTTTTTT	TRBV28	.	.	TRBJ1-4
CASSSDGPSYNEQFF	TGTGCCAGCAGCTCTGACGGGCCCTCCTACAATGAGCAGTTCTTC	TRBV7-3	.	.	TRBJ2-1
CASSSTVFYGYTF	TGTGCCAGCAGCTCGACAGTCTTCTATGGCTACACCTTC	TRBV5-8	.	.	TRBJ1-2
CASSLNRDTQYF	TGCGCCAGCAGCTTAAACCGAGATACGCAGTATTTT	TRBV5-1	.	.	TRBJ2-3
CASSPPGAATNEKLFF	TGTGCCAGCAGCCCCCCGGGAGCAGCAACTAATGAAAAACTGTTTTTT	TRBV7-9	.	.	TRBJ1-4
CAWRPIRTGKETQYF	TGTGCCTGGAGGCCGATACGGACAGGGAAAGAGACCCAGTACTTC	TRBV30	TRBD1	.	TRBJ2-5
CASSQGFSLYNEQFF	TGTGCCAGCAGCCAAGGGTTCTCTCTCTACAATGAGCAGTTCTTC	TRBV14	.	.	TRBJ2-1
CASSPPGLAVFEQYF	TGTGCCAGCAGCCCTCCGGGACTAGCGGTCTTCGAGCAGTACTTC	TRBV27	TRBD2	.	TRBJ2-7
CASSQRWGYEQYF	TGTGCCAGCAGCCAACGTTGGGGCTACGAGCAGTACTTC	TRBV7-3	.	.	TRBJ2-7
CASGDRSYGYTF	TGTGCCAGCGGAGACAGGAGCTATGGCTACACCTTC	TRBV28	.	.	TRBJ1-2
CARILEDPYQETQYF	TGTGCCAGGATTCTCGAGGACCCGTACCAAGAGACCCAGTACTTC	TRBV6-6	.	.	TRBJ2-5
CASRTTGLGQFF	TGTGCCAGCAGAACAACGGGTTTGGGGCAGTTCTTC	TRBV6-5	.	.	TRBJ2-1
CASSSRTSGRSDTQYF	TGTGCCAGCAGCTCCCGGACTAGCGGGAGATCAGATACGCAGTATTTT	TRBV11-3	TRBD2	.	TRBJ2-3
CASSAPGTRANTGELFF	TGCGCCAGCAGCGCTCCCGGGACTAGGGCGAACACCGGGGAGCTGTTTTTT	TRBV5-1	TRBD2	.	TRBJ2-2
CASSLASVGNTIYF	TGTGCCAGCAGCTTGGCCTCCGTAGGAAACACCATATATTTT	TRBV5-5	.	.	TRBJ1-3
CASSLEGPLSTKLFF	TGCGCCAGCAGCTTGGAAGGACCCCTCAGTACTAAACTGTTTTTT	TRBV5-1	.	.	TRBJ1-4
CASRGTGTSNTEAFF	TGTGCCAGTAGGGGAACCGGGACATCTAACACTGAAGCTTTCTTT	TRBV19	.	few	TRBJ1-1
CASSLQGSDTEAFF	TGTGCCAGCAGCTTACAGGGATCGGACACTGAAGCTTTCTTT	TRBV7-3	.	.	TRBJ1-1
CASSRLALHSPNTEAFF	TGTGCCAGCAGTCGGCTAGCCCTACATTCGCCGAACACTGAAGCTTTCTTT	TRBV27	.	.	TRBJ1-1
CASSEWGTGSGTEAFF	TGTGCCAGCAGTGAATGGGGTACAGGGTCGGGCACTGAAGCTTTCTTT	TRBV6-1	.	.	TRBJ1-1
CASSADRGWTDTQYF	TGTGCCAGCAGCGCCGACAGGGGGTGGACAGATACGCAGTATTTT	TRBV9	TRBD1	.	TRBJ2-3
CASSLGRSTDTQYF	TGCGCCAGCAGCCTGGGCAGGAGCACAGATACGCAGTATTTT	TRBV5-1	.	.	TRBJ2-3
CASTTGTGQGPDTQYF	TGTGCCAGCACGACCGGGACAGGGCAGGGACCAGATACGCAGTATTTT	TRBV7-3	TRBD1	.	TRBJ2-3
CASSQKGPYNEQFF	TGTGCCAGCAGCCAAAAAGGGCCATACAATGAGCAGTTCTTC	TRBV27	.	.	TRBJ2-1
CASSLVGGAGTEAFF	TGTGCCAGCAGCTTAGTAGGGGGGGCCGGCACTGAAGCTTTCTTT	TRBV7-2	.	.	TRBJ1-1
CASSPNPSTQGGYTF	TGTGCCAGCAGTCCTAACCCCTCTACACAGGGCGGCTACACCTTC	TRBV6-5	.	once	TRBJ1-2
CASSSSPRTGGDYGYTF	TGTGCCAGCAGTTCCAGCCCTCGGACAGGGGGCGACTATGGCTACACCTTC	TRBV28	TRBD1	.	TRBJ1-2